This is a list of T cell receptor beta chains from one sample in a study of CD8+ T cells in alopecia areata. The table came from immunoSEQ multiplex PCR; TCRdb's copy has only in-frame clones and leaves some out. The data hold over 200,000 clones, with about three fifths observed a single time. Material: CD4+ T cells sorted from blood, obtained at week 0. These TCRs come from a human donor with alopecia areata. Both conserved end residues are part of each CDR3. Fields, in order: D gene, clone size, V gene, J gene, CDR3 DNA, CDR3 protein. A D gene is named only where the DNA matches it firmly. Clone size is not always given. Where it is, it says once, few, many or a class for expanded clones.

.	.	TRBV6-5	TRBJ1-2	TGTGCCAGCAGTCAAACAGCTAACTATGGCTACACCTTC	CASSQTANYGYTF
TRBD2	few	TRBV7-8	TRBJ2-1	TGTGCCAGCAGACCACCGGGACTAGCCTACAATGAGCAGTTCTTC	CASRPPGLAYNEQFF
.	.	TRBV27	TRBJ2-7	TGTGCCAGCAGGGGACAATACGAGCAGTACTTC	CASRGQYEQYF
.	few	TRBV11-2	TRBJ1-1	TGTGCCAGCAGCTTAGTTCGGACAGCGAACACTGAAGCTTTCTTT	CASSLVRTANTEAFF
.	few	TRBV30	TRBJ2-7	TGTGCCTGGACCCGTGGGGATTCCTACGAGCAGTACTTC	CAWTRGDSYEQYF
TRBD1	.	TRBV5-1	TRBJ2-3	TGCGCCAGCAGCAACCGGGACAGAGCAAATACGCAGTATTTT	CASSNRDRANTQYF
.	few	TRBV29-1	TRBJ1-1	TGCAGCGTATACGGGACAAGGGTCTTTGAAGCTTTCTTT	CSVYGTRVFEAFF
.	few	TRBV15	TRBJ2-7	TGTGCCACCAGCAGAGATAAGGCAGGCTACGAGCAGTACTTC	CATSRDKAGYEQYF
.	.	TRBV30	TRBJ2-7	TGTGCCTGGAGTGCAGCGAGAGAAAAGTACGAGCAGTACTTC	CAWSAAREKYEQYF
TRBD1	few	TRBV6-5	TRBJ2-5	TGTGCCAGCAGTACAGGGGGCTGGGAGACCCAGTACTTC	CASSTGGWETQYF
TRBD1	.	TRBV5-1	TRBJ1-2	TGCGCCAGCAGCCGTGACAGGGGGATCCGCGTTGGCTACACCTTC	CASSRDRGIRVGYTF
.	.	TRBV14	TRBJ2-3	TGTGCCAGCAGCCCATTACAGGATCGGACAGATACGCAGTATTTT	CASSPLQDRTDTQYF
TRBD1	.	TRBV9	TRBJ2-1	TGTGCCAGCAGCCCGGGACAGGTCGACTACAATGAGCAGTTCTTC	CASSPGQVDYNEQFF
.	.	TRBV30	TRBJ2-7	TGTGCCTGGAGTGGACAGGGAGGATACGAGCAGTACTTC	CAWSGQGGYEQYF
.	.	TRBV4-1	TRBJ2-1	TGCGCCAGCAGCCAGGGGGCTATATTCCGGAATGAGCAGTTCTTC	CASSQGAIFRNEQFF
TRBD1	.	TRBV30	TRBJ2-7	TGTGCCTGGAGTGTATCAGGGGGCCTCTACGAGCAGTACTTC	CAWSVSGGLYEQYF
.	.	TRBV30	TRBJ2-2	TGTGCCTGGAATCGTCAGAACACCGGGGAGCTGTTTTTT	CAWNRQNTGELFF
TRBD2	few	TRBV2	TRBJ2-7	TGTGCCAGCAGTCCCAGCGGGGGGGCCCCCGAGCAGTACTTC	CASSPSGGAPEQYF
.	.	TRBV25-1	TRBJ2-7	TGTGCCAGCAGTAGCAGGGGTCCCTTTTACGAGCAGTACTTC	CASSSRGPFYEQYF
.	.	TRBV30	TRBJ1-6	TGTGCCTGGAGAAGAACAGGCCCTAATTCACCCCTCCACTTT	CAWRRTGPNSPLHF
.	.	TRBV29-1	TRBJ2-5	TGCAGCTCGAGACAGAAATTACAAGAGACCCAGTACTTC	CSSRQKLQETQYF
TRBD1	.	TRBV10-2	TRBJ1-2	TGCGCCAGCAGTGACCTCGAGGGGGCCACCTTC	CASSDLEGATF
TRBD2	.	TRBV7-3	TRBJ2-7	TGTGCCAGCAGCTCACGTAGCGGGGGTACCTACGAGCAGTACTTC	CASSSRSGGTYEQYF
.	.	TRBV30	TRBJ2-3	TGTGCCTGGAGTTTGGGCGGAGATACGCAGTATTTT	CAWSLGGDTQYF
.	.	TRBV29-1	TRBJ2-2	TGCAGCGTTGATTGGGGCACCGGGGAGCTGTTTTTT	CSVDWGTGELFF
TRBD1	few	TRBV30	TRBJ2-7	TGTGCCTGGAGTGTCTGGGACAGGAAGCAGTACTTC	CAWSVWDRKQYF
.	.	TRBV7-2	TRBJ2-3	TGTGCCAGCAGCTTAGATCGTGGTCGCACAGATACGCAGTATTTT	CASSLDRGRTDTQYF
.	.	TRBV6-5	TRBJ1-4	TGTGCCAGCAGTTACTCGAGCACAGTGATTAATGAAAAACTGTTTTTT	CASSYSSTVINEKLFF
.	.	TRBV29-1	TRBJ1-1	TGCAGCGTTCGATTGACAGTTACAAACACTGAAGCTTTCTTT	CSVRLTVTNTEAFF
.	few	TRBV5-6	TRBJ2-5	TGTGCCAGCAGCTCGGGACCGCTAGGCCGAGAGACCCAGTACTTC	CASSSGPLGRETQYF
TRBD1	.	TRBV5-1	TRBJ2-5	TGCGCCAGCAGCAGGAATACAGGGGTAGAGACCCAGTACTTC	CASSRNTGVETQYF
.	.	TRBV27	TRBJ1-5	TGTGCCAGCAGCCAGGGACACCCTAGCAATCAGCCCCAGCATTTT	CASSQGHPSNQPQHF
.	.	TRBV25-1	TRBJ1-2	TGTGCCAGCAGTCCACGGACAGCCTCGTATGGCTACACCTTC	CASSPRTASYGYTF
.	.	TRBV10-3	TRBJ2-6	TGTGCCATCAGTGAGTCAGGAGTCTCTGGGGCCAACGTCCTGACTTTC	CAISESGVSGANVLTF
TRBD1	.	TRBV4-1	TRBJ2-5	TGCGCCAGCAGCCAACGGGACAGTAAAGAGACCCAGTACTTC	CASSQRDSKETQYF
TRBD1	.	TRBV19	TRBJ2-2	TGTGCCAGTAGTACCCTGGGGACAGCGAACACCGGGGAGCTGTTTTTT	CASSTLGTANTGELFF
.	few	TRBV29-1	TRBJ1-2	TGCAGCGTTCTGCAGGGATCCTCCTATGGCTACACCTTC	CSVLQGSSYGYTF
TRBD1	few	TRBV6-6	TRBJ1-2	TGTGCCAGCAGTCGACAGGGGTCTGGCTACACCTTC	CASSRQGSGYTF
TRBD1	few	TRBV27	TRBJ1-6	TGTGCCAGCAGGCTGACAGGGCTGTATAATTCACCCCTCCACTTT	CASRLTGLYNSPLHF
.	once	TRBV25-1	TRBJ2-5	TGTGCCAGCAGTGAATCTGGAGGGGACCCCAAAGAGACCCAGTACTTC	CASSESGGDPKETQYF
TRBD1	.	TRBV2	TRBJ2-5	TGTGCCAGCGGAGGGACAGGGAAGGTTGAGACCCAGTACTTC	CASGGTGKVETQYF
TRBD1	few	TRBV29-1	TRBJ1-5	TGCAGCGTGGTGACAGGGGTCGGCCAGCCCCAGCATTTT	CSVVTGVGQPQHF
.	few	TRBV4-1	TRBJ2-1	TGCGCCAGCAGCCAAGAGGGCGGTTGGACCCTCTCCTACAATGAGCAGTTCTTC	CASSQEGGWTLSYNEQFF
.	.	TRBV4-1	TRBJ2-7	TGCGCCAGCAGCCGATCCAGGGAAGAGCAGTACTTC	CASSRSREEQYF
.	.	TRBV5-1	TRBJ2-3	TGCGCCAGCAGCTTGGGACAGTTAGCAGATACGCAGTATTTT	CASSLGQLADTQYF